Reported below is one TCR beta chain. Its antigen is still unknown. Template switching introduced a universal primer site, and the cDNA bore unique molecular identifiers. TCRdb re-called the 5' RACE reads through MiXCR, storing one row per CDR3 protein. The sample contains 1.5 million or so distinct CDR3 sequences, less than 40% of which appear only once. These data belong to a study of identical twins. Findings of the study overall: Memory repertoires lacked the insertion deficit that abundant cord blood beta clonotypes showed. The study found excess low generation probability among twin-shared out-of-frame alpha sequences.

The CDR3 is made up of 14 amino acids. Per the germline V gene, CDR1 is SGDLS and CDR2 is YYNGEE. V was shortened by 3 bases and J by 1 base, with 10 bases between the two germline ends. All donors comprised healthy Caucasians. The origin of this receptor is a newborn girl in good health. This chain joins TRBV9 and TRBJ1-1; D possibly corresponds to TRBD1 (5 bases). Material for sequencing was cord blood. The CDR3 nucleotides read TGTGCCAGCAGCGCAGGGTATGCGAACACTGAAGCTTTCTTT. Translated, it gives CASSAGYANTEAFF.